The TCR beta chain under discussion was sequenced for a study of CD8 T cells in Susac syndrome. The CDR3 runs 16 residues. Trimming cost V 5 bases and J 6 bases; bases outside gene matches: 8. Germline V CDR1 and CDR2: SGHNT, YENEEA. RNA in amounts of roughly 0.5 to 1 ug was reverse transcribed with random hexamers. One entry per CDR3 protein, called by TCRdb with MiXCR from the immunoSEQ multiplex PCR reads. The sample consists of about 300,000 distinct CDR3 sequences, around nine tenths of them appearing once. Sequencing input: CD8+ T cells from PBMCs. V gene TRBV11-3 combines with J gene TRBJ2-3; 13 bases fit TRBD2. This TCR was sampled from a human donor with multiple sclerosis. The CDR3 loop reads CASSGGLAGAEDTQYF. In DNA form, the CDR3 reads TGTGCCAGCAGCGGAGGACTAGCGGGGGCCGAGGATACGCAGTATTTT.